A single sample is the source of the 5 T cell receptor beta chains below, sequenced in a study of cytomegalovirus exposure and HLA in healthy donors. The PCR used 60 Vbeta and 13 Jbeta primers. TCRdb keeps only in-frame clones here, not all; method: immunoSEQ multiplex PCR. The sample consists of about 160,000 clones, around 80% of them appearing once. Sequencing used PBMCs. These receptors originate from a man aged 35-49 years in good health and CMV-seronegative.

This clone is a singleton in its sample. The sample contains more than one DNA sequence encoding this CDR3. In DNA, the CDR3 is TGCGCCAGCAGCTTGGGACTGGAGGAGACCCAGTACTTC. This translates into CASSLGLEETQYF. The chain links TRBV5-1 to TRBJ2-5; D is unclear. CDR1 and CDR2 (germline): SGHRS, YFSETQ. The CDR3 has 13 residues. Trimming stripped 0 bases from V and 5 bases from J, with 8 bases between.

This sequence joins TRBV11-2 and TRBJ2-3, with 8 bases fitting TRBD1. Germline-derived CDR1 and CDR2 are SGHAT and FQNNGV. This CDR3 spans 18 amino acids. V was clipped by 4 bases and J by 2 bases; unmatched bases: 14. CDR3 in amino acids: CASSYPIEGQDFTDTQYF. The CDR3 nucleotides read TGTGCCAGCAGCTATCCCATTGAGGGACAGGACTTCACAGATACGCAGTATTTT.

The CDR3 loop is CSVEELRQGATGELFF. The DNA for the CDR3 is TGCAGCGTTGAAGAGTTGCGACAGGGAGCCACCGGGGAGCTGTTTTTT. The chain combines TRBV29-1 with TRBJ2-2, with TRBD1 matching 7 bases. The CDR3 extends over 16 amino acids. Germline loops: CDR1 SQVTM, CDR2 ANQGSEA. V shed 0 bases and J 4 bases; nucleotides not matched to a gene: 8.

This chain connects TRBV27 to TRBJ1-5, with a weak D call TRBD1 (6 bases). CDR1 is MNHEY and CDR2 is SMNVEV in the germline V gene (reference sequence). V lost 2 bases to trimming and J lost 3 bases, with 17 bases between them. This CDR3 has 17 residues. CDR3 residues: CASSLGLGAGNNQPQHF. Here the CDR3 DNA reads TGTGCCAGCAGTTTAGGTCTGGGGGCTGGGAACAATCAGCCCCAGCATTTT.

This clone was observed once. The genes are TRBV21-1 and TRBJ2-4; TRBD2 is taken as the D call from the table, unchecked against the DNA. TRBV21-1 is a pseudogene segment. The CDR3 totals 19 residues. The CDR3 spells CASSPRGIRPLRAKNIQYF. Written as DNA, the CDR3 is TGTGCCAGCAGCCCCCGGGGGATTAGGCCCTTACGAGCCAAAAACATTCAGTACTTC.